The sequence of this T cell receptor beta chain was determined in a study of T cell changes during pregnancy in multiple sclerosis. The table came from immunoSEQ multiplex PCR; TCRdb's copy has only in-frame clones and leaves some out. The table includes more than 35,000 clones, over 90% detected once. From germline, CDR1 is PRHDT and CDR2 FYEKMQ (reference sequence). V lost 3 bases and J 7 bases, leaving 13 bases between the germline ends. This CDR3 region has 15 residues. The rearrangement joins TRBV13 to TRBJ1-6, with TRBD1 as a possible D gene (5 bases). The receptor was derived from a female donor with multiple sclerosis, enrolled in a pregnancy study. The specimen was CD4+ T cells from peripheral blood mononuclear cells, collected in the second trimester of pregnancy. CDR3 amino acids: CASSFGHSLNSPLHF. The CDR3 DNA reads as TGTGCCAGCAGCTTCGGACATTCACTAAATTCACCCCTCCACTTT.